This paragraph reports one T cell receptor beta chain. Its specificity is unknown. This entry comes from a study of T cells in localized non-small cell lung cancer. Some clones are missing from TCRdb's copy, which holds only in-frame ones; the method was immunoSEQ multiplex PCR. The data hold 41,000 or so clones, with approximately 91% observed a single time. This CDR3 contains 16 residues. In germline, CDR1 is MGHRA, CDR2 YSYEKL. V was clipped by 0 bases and J by 3 bases, with 12 bases between them. The study's findings and limits: Uninvolved adjacent lung, not tumor, had the highest T cell clonality. When the top 100 tumor clones were examined, a median about 60 of them also appeared in the adjacent lung, which was paired and uninvolved.

The chain joins TRBV4-1 to TRBJ1-3; a weak D match, TRBD1 (6 bases). Material: peripheral blood, obtained before any cancer treatment. The clonotype comes from a female donor of 60 years or more with stage I squamous cell lung carcinoma. The CDR3 spells CASSQDFTGSGNTIYF. In DNA, the CDR3 is TGCGCCAGCAGCCAAGATTTCACAGGGAGTGGAAACACCATATATTTT.